These T cell receptor beta chains were read from a single sample in a study of OX40 agonist ivuxolimab in advanced cancers. Using immunoSEQ multiplex PCR, the repertoire was profiled, and TCRdb retains in-frame clones only, with some absent. The repertoire holds fewer than 85,000 clones, with approximately 86% as singletons. This specimen was CD4+ or CD8+ T cells sorted from blood, taken in a trial of the OX40 agonist ivuxolimab. The receptors stem from an adult with an advanced solid tumor such as melanoma, head and neck, liver or kidney cancer. Each CDR3 is given with its conserved first and last residue. D genes are given only for firm matches. Only some rows state a clone size, as once, few, many or a class for expanded clones.

CDR3nt | CDR3aa | d_gene | j_gene | v_gene | abundance
TGCGCCAGCAGTTACGACAGGGGTGTTGAAGCTTTCTTT | CASSYDRGVEAFF | TRBD1 | TRBJ1-1 | TRBV5-1 | NA
TGTGCCAGCAGCTTAACGAGACAAGGGGACGAGCAGTACTTC | CASSLTRQGDEQYF | NA | TRBJ2-7 | TRBV7-2 | NA
TGTGCCAGCAGCCCCAATTCAATGGGCCCCTACGAGCAGTACTTC | CASSPNSMGPYEQYF | NA | TRBJ2-7 | TRBV7-2 | NA
TGTGCCAGCAGCTTACCGAATCAGCCCCAGCATTTT | CASSLPNQPQHF | NA | TRBJ1-5 | TRBV7-2 | NA
TGTGCCACCAGCAGTAGGGGTCCCAACTATGGCTACACCTTC | CATSSRGPNYGYTF | NA | TRBJ1-2 | TRBV15 | NA
TGTGCCAGCAGCTTACCCCCGGGGGGCCCGCGCTCCTACGAGCAGTACTTC | CASSLPPGGPRSYEQYF | NA | TRBJ2-7 | TRBV7-2 | NA
TGTGCCAGCTCACCTGGAGTCAGGGGTGTTGGATATGGCTACACCTTC | CASSPGVRGVGYGYTF | NA | TRBJ1-2 | TRBV18 | NA
TGTGCCAGCAGCTTAGGGGGGGTGAACACTGAAGCTTTCTTT | CASSLGGVNTEAFF | NA | TRBJ1-1 | TRBV5-4 | NA
TGTGCCAGCAGTACGAGGTACAATGAGCAGTTCTTC | CASSTRYNEQFF | NA | TRBJ2-1 | TRBV27 | NA
TGTGCCATCTCTACAGGGCCCTACGAGCAGTACTTC | CAISTGPYEQYF | NA | TRBJ2-7 | TRBV5-4 | NA
TGTGCCAGCAGCGATACAGGGGCTGGAAACACCATATATTTT | CASSDTGAGNTIYF | TRBD1 | TRBJ1-3 | TRBV11-3 | NA
TGTGCCAGCAGCTTAGCGCCCGACAGGCCAAGCCTCTTC | CASSLAPDRPSLF | NA | TRBJ2-4 | TRBV7-2 | NA
TGTGCCAGCTTACCGTTACAGGGGGCGAGGGAGCAGTACTTC | CASLPLQGAREQYF | TRBD1 | TRBJ2-7 | TRBV6-1 | NA
TGCGCCAGCAGCCAAGCTAGGGGAGAACACTGGGAGACCCAGTACTTC | CASSQARGEHWETQYF | NA | TRBJ2-5 | TRBV4-1 | few
TGCGCCAGCAGCTTGGGCACGAACACTGAAGCTTTCTTT | CASSLGTNTEAFF | NA | TRBJ1-1 | TRBV5-1 | NA
TGTGCCTGGAGTGTCGGGTTCGGGGAGCTGTTTTTT | CAWSVGFGELFF | NA | TRBJ2-2 | TRBV30 | NA
TGTGCCAGCAGTGGAACTAGCCAGCGATACAATGAGCAGTTCTTC | CASSGTSQRYNEQFF | NA | TRBJ2-1 | TRBV25-1 | NA
TGTGCCAGCAGCTTGTCCCAGTGGGGCGGGAGCAATCAGCCCCAGCATTTT | CASSLSQWGGSNQPQHF | NA | TRBJ1-5 | TRBV5-6 | NA
TGCAGCGTTGAGGCAGCAAACTATGGCTACACCTTC | CSVEAANYGYTF | NA | TRBJ1-2 | TRBV29-1 | NA
TGCGCCAGCAGCTTGTCGGCGGGGGGATCCACAGATACGCAGTATTTT | CASSLSAGGSTDTQYF | TRBD2 | TRBJ2-3 | TRBV5-1 | NA
TGTGCCAGCAGCGAGACAGGGGGCAACGAAAAACTGTTTTTT | CASSETGGNEKLFF | TRBD1 | TRBJ1-4 | TRBV6-5 | NA
TGCGCCAGCAGCCAGGCCCCCGGGACAGGGGTAGAGACCCAGTACTTC | CASSQAPGTGVETQYF | TRBD1 | TRBJ2-5 | TRBV4-1 | NA
TGTGCCAGTAGTTCCCGACTAGCGGGAGGGATAGATACGCAGTATTTT | CASSSRLAGGIDTQYF | TRBD2 | TRBJ2-3 | TRBV19 | NA
TGTGCCTGGAGTGTAGTGAGGGGAAGGGAGACCCAGTACTTC | CAWSVVRGRETQYF | NA | TRBJ2-5 | TRBV30 | NA
TGTGCCAGCAGCTTAGCCATGAACACCGGGGAGCTGTTTTTT | CASSLAMNTGELFF | NA | TRBJ2-2 | TRBV7-3 | NA
TGTGCCAGCTCACAAACAGGGGTCACCGGGGAGCTGTTTTTT | CASSQTGVTGELFF | TRBD1 | TRBJ2-2 | TRBV18 | NA
TGTGCCACCAGCAGAGATTTTAGGGGGCCTAGGGGCACTGAAGCTTTCTTT | CATSRDFRGPRGTEAFF | TRBD1 | TRBJ1-1 | TRBV15 | NA
TGTGCCAGCACCTTGAACAGGGCTGGTGGCTACACCTTC | CASTLNRAGGYTF | NA | TRBJ1-2 | TRBV6-5 | NA
TGTGCCAGCTCACGACAGACAGGGATCGGGGAAAAACTGTTTTTT | CASSRQTGIGEKLFF | TRBD1 | TRBJ1-4 | TRBV18 | NA
TGTGCCAGCAGTTTCACAGATACGCAGTATTTT | CASSFTDTQYF | NA | TRBJ2-3 | TRBV7-6 | NA
TGTGCCAGCACCTCCTGGGGTAGCGGGAGAATGGATACGCAGTATTTT | CASTSWGSGRMDTQYF | TRBD2 | TRBJ2-3 | TRBV28 | NA
TGCGCCAGCACACTAGCGGGAGGTACCGGAGAGCTGTTTTTT | CASTLAGGTGELFF | TRBD2 | TRBJ2-2 | TRBV5-1 | NA
TGTGCCAGCTCACCCGGTGAAGGGCGCGACGAGCAGTACTTC | CASSPGEGRDEQYF | NA | TRBJ2-7 | TRBV18 | NA
TGTGCCAGCAGTGACACAGCCCTCTATGGCTACACCTTC | CASSDTALYGYTF | NA | TRBJ1-2 | TRBV2 | few
TGTGCCACCAGCAGAGGGGTCTACGAGCAGTACTTC | CATSRGVYEQYF | NA | TRBJ2-7 | TRBV15 | medium-sized
TGTGCCAGCAGTCCCGCCCCCAACTTTAGCTCCTATAATTCACCCCTCCACTTT | CASSPAPNFSSYNSPLHF | NA | TRBJ1-6 | TRBV28 | NA
TGTGCCAGCAGCTTAGCGGCAGGGGGCACTGAAGCTTTCTTT | CASSLAAGGTEAFF | TRBD1 | TRBJ1-1 | TRBV7-2 | NA
TGTGCCAGCAGCCCGGCGGGCGGGAGGGCGAATGAGCAGTTCTTC | CASSPAGGRANEQFF | TRBD2 | TRBJ2-1 | TRBV7-2 | NA
TGTGCCAGTAGTAACGACAGGGGTTATAGCAATCAGCCCCAGCATTTT | CASSNDRGYSNQPQHF | TRBD1 | TRBJ1-5 | TRBV19 | NA
TGCGCCAGCTGGACAGGCCTCACAGATACGCAGTATTTT | CASWTGLTDTQYF | TRBD1 | TRBJ2-3 | TRBV5-1 | NA
TGCGCCAGCAGCCAAGTATCGACCCTCGCGACTGAAGCTTTCTTT | CASSQVSTLATEAFF | NA | TRBJ1-1 | TRBV4-1 | NA
TGTGCCAGCAGCTTCGGGACAGGGAACACTGAAGCTTTCTTT | CASSFGTGNTEAFF | TRBD1 | TRBJ1-1 | TRBV5-5 | NA
TGTGCCAGCAGCGTGGGAACTCAAATTAAAGAGACCCAGTACTTC | CASSVGTQIKETQYF | NA | TRBJ2-5 | TRBV9 | NA
TGTGCCACCAGCAGAGAAGGGCAGCGGGAGAGGTTCTACAATGAGCAGTTCTTC | CATSREGQRERFYNEQFF | TRBD2 | TRBJ2-1 | TRBV15 | few
TGTGCCAGCAGTGACTCGGGGACGAGCTCCTACAATGAGCAGTTCTTC | CASSDSGTSSYNEQFF | NA | TRBJ2-1 | TRBV27 | NA
TGTGCCAGCAGTGGACCTCGACGAACCACCGGGGAGCTGTTTTTT | CASSGPRRTTGELFF | NA | TRBJ2-2 | TRBV6-1 | NA
TGTGCCAGCAGCCCCCGGGTCGAGGGGACCGAGCAGTACTTC | CASSPRVEGTEQYF | NA | TRBJ2-7 | TRBV16 | NA
TGTGCCAGCAGGCCCCATACAGGGGGCAACACTGAAGCTTTCTTT | CASRPHTGGNTEAFF | TRBD1 | TRBJ1-1 | TRBV6-5 | NA
TGCGCCAGCAGCCAACTAGCGGGAGCGGGTGAGCAGTTCTTC | CASSQLAGAGEQFF | TRBD2 | TRBJ2-1 | TRBV4-3 | NA